This TCR beta chain was obtained from a study of early T cells in non-severe SARS-CoV-2 infection. Attached unique molecular identifiers marked individual cDNA molecules. TCRdb re-analysed the 5' RACE reads in MiXCR, keeping a single row per CDR3 protein. The table shows about 61,000 distinct CDR3 sequences, with roughly 10% occurring only once. Deletions cut 5 bases from V and 0 bases from J, with 8 bases between. Germline V CDR1 and CDR2: MNHEY, SVGEGT. The CDR3 is 14 residues long. Sequenced material: whole blood. The TCR sequence derives from an adult who was a healthcare worker with PCR-confirmed SARS-CoV-2 infection or an uninfected control (not recorded which). V and J are TRBV6-2 or TRBV6-3 and TRBJ2-4; D may be TRBD1 (6 bases). The CDR3 DNA reads as TGTGCCAGCAGTGAACAGGGAGCCAAAAACATTCAGTACTTC. It encodes CASSEQGAKNIQYF.